This entry lists 31 T cell receptor beta chains sequenced from one sample in a study of T cells after yellow fever vaccination (dated 2019 in TCRdb). The method behind the library was 5' RACE. Sequencing was performed on an Illumina HiSeq 2500. TCRdb itself trimmed the public reads at Q25 with fastp, ran MiXCR and retained productive beta chains. Every entry covers one CDR3 protein and lists the most common genes and DNA from its rows. In this sample the table shows 250,000 to 300,000 distinct CDR3 sequences, 10% to 15% of which occur a single time. Roughly 0.5% of the sample belongs to the ten largest clones. The sample's treatment or condition label is to be understood as: live attenuated yellow fever vaccine strain. Specimen: CD4+ T cells sorted from PBMCs, collected 45 days after the yellow fever booster vaccination. Receptors were obtained from a man aged 30 to 45 who received the YFV17D yellow fever vaccine.

In this sample, this clonotype turned up a few times. The rearrangement uses TRBV12-3 or TRBV12-4 and TRBJ2-2; D is unclear. This CDR3 region has 13 residues. Trimming took 1 base from V and 7 from J, leaving 7 bases between them. CDR3 residues: CASSLDRVGELFF. In DNA, the CDR3 is TGTGCCAGCAGTTTAGACCGGGTCGGGGAGCTGTTTTTT.

This clonotype has only a few counts. V gene TRBV9 combines with J gene TRBJ2-2; D is unresolved. The V gene's germline CDR1 is SGDLS and CDR2 YYNGEE. The V gene lost 3 bases and the J gene lost 0 bases, with 9 bases spanning the gap. The CDR3 totals 15 residues. The CDR3 spells CASSETNSNTGELFF. The DNA of the CDR3 is TGTGCCAGCAGCGAGACCAACTCGAACACCGGGGAGCTGTTTTTT.

This clonotype was counted between two and nine times. The chain combines TRBV20-1 with TRBJ2-7, with TRBD2 as a possible D gene (5 bases). V lost 0 bases and J 3 bases, leaving 9 bases between the germline ends. Germline V gene lookup returns CDR1 DFQATT and CDR2 SNEGSKA (reference sequence). The CDR3 length is 13 residues. For the CDR3, the DNA is TGCAGTGCTAGAGAAGACTATCTCTACGAGCAGTACTTC. This encodes CSAREDYLYEQYF.

This clonotype was picked up a small number of times. The DNA of the CDR3 is TGCAGTGCTCCCCGGGGTTATGATTACGAGCAGTACTTC. It yields the protein CSAPRGYDYEQYF. The rearrangement links TRBV20-1 to TRBJ2-7; D might be TRBD2 (5 bases). In germline, CDR1 is DFQATT, CDR2 SNEGSKA (reference sequence). Trimming pared 5 bases from V and 4 bases from J, leaving 15 bases between. There are 13 residues in the CDR3.

In its sample, this clonotype was seen many times. V and J are TRBV6-5 and TRBJ2-7; 14 bases are shared with TRBD2. The germline V gene has CDR1 MNHEY and CDR2 SVGAGI. Trimming took 0 bases from V and 6 from J; bases not matched to a gene: 13. CDR3 length: 19 residues. CDR3 loop: CASSYSYSATSGRAGEQYF. In DNA, the CDR3 is TGTGCCAGCAGTTACTCGTATTCCGCGACTAGCGGGAGGGCTGGCGAGCAGTACTTC.

This clonotype was recorded a few times. The chain is built from TRBV7-9 and TRBJ1-1; a possible D gene is TRBD1 (5 bases). The CDR3 is 13 residues long. CDR1 is SEHNR, CDR2 FQNEAQ, per germline (reference sequence). V was shortened by 7 bases and J by 7 bases, with 16 bases between the two germline ends. The CDR3 sequence: CASIRGDGGEAFF. The CDR3 nucleotides read TGTGCCAGCATCCGGGGGGATGGGGGTGAAGCTTTCTTT.

The genes are TRBV7-2 and TRBJ1-3; D is unclear. Germline V lookup: CDR1 SGHTA, CDR2 FQGNSA. CDR3 length equals 15 residues. The V end was cut by 2 bases, the J end by 0 bases, with 8 bases between. DNA of the CDR3: TGTGCCAGCAGCTTATGGGCTTTCTCTGGAAACACCATATATTTT. This translates into CASSLWAFSGNTIYF.

The chain is built from TRBV5-1 and TRBJ2-7; maybe TRBD2 (5 bases). V was cut by 0 bases and J by 4 bases, with 17 bases left in between. The CDR3 is 16 residues long. Germline V CDR1 and CDR2: SGHRS, YFSETQ. DNA for the CDR3: TGCGCCAGCAGCTTGGCGAGCTTCTCGGGATTGTACGAGCAGTACTTC. It is translated as CASSLASFSGLYEQYF.

This clonotype was observed a few times. This chain uses TRBV5-1 with TRBJ2-5, with D perhaps given as TRBD1 or TRBD2 (5 bases each). The V gene's germline CDR1 is SGHRS and CDR2 YFSETQ. Trimming took off 5 bases at V and 4 bases at J, with 9 bases between the two ends. This CDR3 is built from 12 residues. DNA of the CDR3: TGCGCCAGCAGGGGGGAGACAGAGACCCAGTACTTC. Translation: CASRGETETQYF.

This clonotype was recorded a few times. The chain carries TRBV5-1 and TRBJ2-6; no firm D call. V was shortened by 2 bases and J by 0 bases, with 3 bases between the two germline ends. The germline CDR1 and CDR2 sequences are SGHRS and YFSETQ. This CDR3 contains 14 residues. CDR3 residues: CASSFRSGANVLTF. CDR3 nucleotide sequence: TGCGCCAGCAGCTTCCGCTCTGGGGCCAACGTCCTGACTTTC.

This clonotype was seen only a few times. V is TRBV5-1 and J is TRBJ2-5; D is unclear. V lost 3 bases and J 1 base, leaving 13 bases between the germline ends. Germline V gives CDR1 SGHRS, CDR2 YFSETQ. CDR3 length: 15 amino acids. The CDR3 spells CASSYSRGVQETQYF. In DNA form, the CDR3 reads TGCGCCAGCAGCTATAGTCGTGGAGTCCAAGAGACCCAGTACTTC.

The chain combines TRBV10-3 with TRBJ2-6; TRBD1 aligns across 7 bases. The CDR3 spans 13 residues. Germline assignment: CDR1 ENHRY and CDR2 SYGVKD. The CDR3 protein is CAYRGSGANVLTF. The CDR3 DNA reads TGTGCTTACAGGGGTTCTGGGGCCAACGTCCTGACTTTC.

The genes are TRBV29-1 and TRBJ2-6, with unresolved D. Germline assignment: CDR1 SQVTM and CDR2 ANQGSEA. V lost 7 bases and J lost 4, with 8 bases in between. The CDR3 runs 12 residues. CDR3 sequence: CSAWAGANVLTF. CDR3 in DNA: TGCAGCGCCTGGGCCGGGGCCAACGTCCTGACTTTC. The variable domain in full, with the rest retrieved from reference TRBV29-1 and TRBJ2-6, is SAVISQKPSRDICQRGTSLTIQCQVDSQVTMMFWYRQQPGQSLTLIATANQGSEATYESGFVIDKFPISRPNLTFSTLTVSNMSPEDSSIYLCSAWAGANVLTFGAGSRLTVL.

J is TRBJ2-2 and V is TRBV7-6; 14 bases map to TRBD2. The length of the CDR3 is 17 residues. Germline lookup yields CDR1 SGHVS and CDR2 FNYEAQ. The junction had 7 bases not matched to a gene; V was cut back by 5 bases and J by 5 bases. The CDR3, as DNA: TGTGCCAGCAGCCGGAGACTAGCGGGAGGGCCGACCGGGGAGCTGTTTTTT. It specifies CASSRRLAGGPTGELFF.

The V and J genes are TRBV7-8 and TRBJ1-2, with 7 bases fitting TRBD1. Looked up from germline, CDR1 is SGHVS and CDR2 is FQNEAQ. CDR3 length: 13 residues. V lost 5 bases, J lost 4 bases, and 4 bases stayed unmatched. The CDR3, as DNA: TGTGCCAGCAGCCTGGGACAGCCCTATGGCTACACCTTC. As protein: CASSLGQPYGYTF.

The V call is TRBV7-7, the J call TRBJ2-7; a possible D gene is TRBD1 (6 bases). CDR1 and CDR2 (germline): SSHAT, FNYEAQ (reference sequence). V was pared by 2 bases and J by 6 bases, with 11 bases between. The CDR3 is 13 residues long. Here the CDR3 DNA reads TGTGCCAGCAGCTTATTAGGACAGTCCGAGCAGTACTTC. Translating gives CASSLLGQSEQYF.

This clonotype was counted at least ten times. The chain couples TRBV6-5 to TRBJ1-2, with TRBD1 matching over 9 bases. J was trimmed by 7 bases and V by 5 bases; bases with no gene match: 5. The CDR3 sequence is 13 residues long. CDR1 and CDR2 from the germline V gene are MNHEY and SVGAGI. The CDR3 bases are TGTGCCAGCAGTCCCCGACAGGGGGGTGGCTACACCTTC. Its translation is CASSPRQGGGYTF.

This clonotype has only a few counts. The V call is TRBV24-1, the J call TRBJ2-5; TRBD1 is a possible D gene (6 bases). CDR3 length equals 15 residues. Trimming cost V 4 bases and J 5 bases, with 16 bases left between them. The germline V gene has CDR1 KGHDR and CDR2 SFDVKD. The CDR3 nucleotides read TGTGCCACCAGTGACTCCACAGGGTCCGGGGAGACCCAGTACTTC. This gives the protein CATSDSTGSGETQYF.

The chain is built from TRBV20-1 and TRBJ2-2, with D maybe TRBD2 (5 bases). This CDR3 has 16 amino acids. Germline values: CDR1 DFQATT, CDR2 SNEGSKA (reference sequence). The DNA of the CDR3 is TGCTGCTCTAGAAAACCCAGTGGAGGTGGGCGTGGGGAGCTGTTTTTT. It specifies CCSRKPSGGGRGELFF.

This clonotype has just a few counts. This chain joins TRBV11-2 and TRBJ1-2; D is undetermined. The CDR3 consists of 14 residues. V dropped 0 bases and J dropped 8 bases, with 13 bases sitting between them. CDR1 SGHAT and CDR2 FQNNGV come from the germline V gene. CDR3 sequence reads: CASSLDPGFGGYTF. The CDR3 DNA sequence: TGTGCCAGCAGCTTAGACCCGGGCTTCGGAGGCTACACCTTC. The whole variable domain, filled in from reference TRBV11-2 and TRBJ1-2, reads EAGVAQSPRYKIIEKRQSVAFWCNPISGHATLYWYQQILGQGPKLLIQFQNNGVVDDSQLPKDRFSAERLKGVDSTLKIQPAKLEDSAVYLCASSLDPGFGGYTFGSGTRLTVV.

Ten or more counts support this clonotype. The rearrangement joins TRBV6-2 or TRBV6-3 to TRBJ2-3; a possible D gene is TRBD2 (6 bases). Trimming pared 4 bases from V and 3 bases from J, leaving 8 bases between. This CDR3 has 13 amino acids. Germline V gives CDR1 MNHEY, CDR2 SVGEGT. Here the CDR3 reads CASSLEGTDTQYF. CDR3 DNA sequence: TGTGCCAGCAGTTTGGAGGGGACAGATACGCAGTATTTT.

In this sample, this clonotype turned up a few times. The rearrangement joins TRBV12-3 or TRBV12-4 to TRBJ2-7, with TRBD2 as a possible D gene (6 bases). The CDR3 is 15 residues long. V dropped 3 bases and J dropped 4 bases, with 16 bases sitting between them. This CDR3 reads CASSFTGGVGYEQYF. The CDR3 DNA reads as TGTGCCAGCAGTTTCACGGGCGGGGTCGGGTACGAGCAGTACTTC.

This clonotype has only a few counts. V and J are TRBV15 and TRBJ2-1; no clear D. Germline CDR1 reads LNHNV; CDR2 reads YYDKDF (reference sequence). There are 12 residues in the CDR3. The V end lost 0 bases, the J end lost 9 bases, and 6 bases lay between the germline ends. DNA for the CDR3: TGTGCCACCAGCAGAGATTTTGGTGAGCAGTTCTTC. Protein sequence: CATSRDFGEQFF.

This clonotype was seen a handful of times. The CDR3 spells CASSQAGGYNPDTQYF. CDR3 coding DNA: TGCGCCAGCAGCCAAGCGGGCGGGTATAACCCAGATACGCAGTATTTT. The chain recombines TRBV4-3 with TRBJ2-3, with D maybe TRBD2 (5 bases). The germline V gene has CDR1 LGHNA and CDR2 YSLEER. V lost 1 base, J lost 4 bases, and 15 bases lay in between. CDR3 length equals 16 residues.

This sequence joins TRBV7-2 and TRBJ1-1; D remains ambiguous. The CDR3 spans 14 residues. CDR1 and CDR2 from the germline V gene are SGHTA and FQGNSA. Trimming removed 2 bases from V and 1 base from J, with 8 bases in between. CDR3 residues: CASSLTGRNTEAFF. CDR3 bases: TGTGCCAGCAGCTTAACGGGAAGGAACACTGAAGCTTTCTTT.

This clonotype was recorded a few times. The chain has TRBV6-5 and TRBJ2-7; D is uncertain. Germline V lookup: CDR1 MNHEY, CDR2 SVGAGI. V was clipped by 0 bases and J by 1 base, with 7 bases between them. This CDR3 region has 14 residues. The CDR3 loop reads CASSYSKKSYEQYF. The CDR3 nucleotides read TGTGCCAGCAGTTACTCGAAGAAGTCCTACGAGCAGTACTTC.

The V gene is TRBV7-8, the J gene TRBJ2-2, with D unclear. The CDR3 loop spans 13 amino acids. CDR1 is SGHVS, CDR2 FQNEAQ, per germline. V gave up 6 bases and J gave up 5 bases, with 10 bases separating them. CDR3 nucleotides: TGTGCCAGCAGAAAACTCGATACCGGGGAGCTGTTTTTT. Protein sequence: CASRKLDTGELFF. Drawing the rest from reference TRBV7-8 and TRBJ2-2, the complete variable domain is GAGVSQSPRYKVAKRGQDVALRCDPISGHVSLFWYQQALGQGPEFLTYFQNEAQLDKSGLPSDRFFAERPEGSVSTLKIQRTQQEDSAVYLCASRKLDTGELFFGEGSRLTVL.

The CDR3 loop reads CASSLGWGTGELFF. The CDR3 bases are TGCGCCAGCAGCTTGGGCTGGGGCACCGGGGAGCTGTTTTTT. The V call is TRBV5-1, the J call TRBJ2-2; D is unresolved. This CDR3 contains 14 residues. CDR1 SGHRS and CDR2 YFSETQ come from the germline V gene. V was shortened by 0 bases and J by 4 bases, with 7 bases between the two germline ends.

The CDR3 reads CASSPHARGPEQYF. In DNA, the CDR3 is TGTGCCAGCAGCCCCCACGCACGAGGGCCCGAGCAGTACTTC. V is TRBV7-2 and J is TRBJ2-7; D might be TRBD2 (5 bases). The CDR3 is 14 residues long. CDR1 and CDR2 from the germline V gene are SGHTA and FQGNSA. V dropped 5 bases and J dropped 6 bases, with 17 bases sitting between them.

V and J are TRBV7-2 and TRBJ2-7; 14 bases are shared with TRBD2. Trimming cost V 5 bases and J 6 bases; bases outside gene matches: 3. This CDR3 has 14 residues. Looked up from germline, CDR1 is SGHTA and CDR2 is FQGNSA. This CDR3 reads CASSQGLAGAEQYF. The CDR3 DNA sequence: TGTGCCAGCAGCCAGGGACTAGCGGGAGCCGAGCAGTACTTC.

This clonotype was observed a handful of times. The rearrangement uses TRBV28 and TRBJ2-7; no reliable D call. CDR1 and CDR2 from the germline V gene are MDHEN and SYDVKM. The V end was cut by 2 bases, the J end by 0 bases, with 5 bases between. The CDR3 covers 13 residues. The CDR3, as DNA: TGTGCCAGCAGTTTACACCTCTCCTACGAGCAGTACTTC. This translates into CASSLHLSYEQYF.